This T cell receptor beta chain was documented in a study of a mutant IDH1 vaccine in newly diagnosed glioma. Overall study: Before enrollment, the patients had been treated with radiotherapy alone, temozolomide alone, or both together. Most of them had received both. Study results and caveats: No link was apparently found between pseudoprogression and changes in top peripheral T cell clonotypes. Induction of immune responses by the vaccine occurred in 93.3% of patients.

Trimming stripped 5 bases from V and 9 bases from J, with 17 bases between. The CDR3 runs to 14 residues. Per germline, CDR1 SGHVS and CDR2 FQNEAQ. Documented time point: baseline, week 1 (first vaccination visit). Indicated treatment: pre-vaccination baseline after standard-of-care therapy. Data came from immunoSEQ multiplex PCR; TCRdb stores just in-frame clones and leaves some out. This table has about 30,000 clones, about four fifths appearing once. To note about this clone: The antigen is not known.

The sequencing here drew on PBMCs, taken from a glioma patient treated with radiotherapy, temozolomide or both. The chain employs TRBV7-8 and TRBJ1-5, with D perhaps matching TRBD1 (5 bases). The TCR originated in a man in his thirties or forties with glioma. In DNA form, the CDR3 reads TGTGCCAGCAGCCAAAGGACACCACGGAGGCCCCAGCATTTT. Its translation is CASSQRTPRRPQHF.